This TCR beta chain was identified during a study of human T cells and chemical hapten exposure. Time point specified: healthy volunteer bleed at 6 weeks. RNA extraction used unfractionated whole blood as the source of total RNA. The J segment lost 4 bases and the V segment lost 3 bases, leaving 5 bases of the junction unmatched. This CDR3 has 15 residues. The germline V gene has CDR1 SGHTA and CDR2 FQGNSA. This clonotype turned up a few times. TCRdb redid the calling of the RACE reads with MiXCR, one entry per CDR3 protein. The table has 60,000 to 90,000 distinct CDR3 sequences, around 9.3% seen once; the top ten hold 1.7%.

This chain links TRBV7-2 with TRBJ1-4, with 7 positions matching TRBD1. The clonotype originates from a female donor in good health. Some clones in this sample may be carry-over from other donors' samples. The sample taken for sequencing was whole blood. Here the CDR3 reads CASSFRGGGNEKLFF. CDR3 DNA: TGTGCCAGCAGCTTTAGAGGGGGCGGTAATGAAAAACTGTTTTTT.